Listed here are 8 T cell receptor beta chains from one sample, sequenced in a study of glioma-infiltrating T cells. Using RNA template, CDR3s of TCR alpha and beta were amplified with iRepertoire arm-PCR. TCRdb re-called the multiplex PCR reads through MiXCR, storing one row per CDR3 protein. The sample includes approximately 120,000 distinct CDR3 sequences, approximately 25% of them seen just once. Sequencing was done on a sample of glioma tissue, nonneoplastic brain tissue, or PBMCs (not recorded which). The origin of the receptors is a human donor with low-grade glioma or glioblastoma, undergoing nonglioma brain surgery, or in good health (not recorded which).

The sample holds many counts of this clonotype. This sequence joins TRBV7-2 and TRBJ2-1; TRBD2 might be the D (6 bases). The V end lost 10 bases, the J end lost 4 bases, and 17 bases lay between the germline ends. The CDR3 loop spans 14 amino acids. Germline V gene data show CDR1 as SGHTA and CDR2 as FQGNSA. CDR3 sequence reads: CATQMPGTYNEQFF. Here the CDR3 DNA reads TGTGCCACCCAAATGCCCGGGACTTACAATGAGCAGTTCTTC. Full variable domain (outside the CDR3, taken from reference TRBV7-2 and TRBJ2-1): GAGVSQSPSNKVTEKGKDVELRCDPISGHTALYWYRQSLGQGLEFLIYFQGNSAPDKSGLPSDRFSAERTGGSVSTLTIQRTQQEDSAVYLCATQMPGTYNEQFFGPGTRLTVL.

Concerning this clonotype itself: This could be a read error, since a much larger clone is one nucleotide away. The chain couples TRBV4-1 to TRBJ2-1, with 9 bases aligning to TRBD2. V gave up 4 bases and J gave up 6 bases; unmatched junction bases: 16. Germline V gene sequence: CDR1 MGHRA, CDR2 YSYEKL. CDR3 length: 18 residues. CDR3: CASSPRPEGGSGGNEQFF. CDR3 sequence (DNA): TGCGCCAGCAGCCCAAGACCAGAAGGCGGTAGCGGGGGCAATGAGCAGTTCTTC.

Ten or more counts support this clonotype. The chain joins TRBV7-8 to TRBJ2-1, with 8 nucleotides matching TRBD2. J was trimmed by 0 bases and V by 5 bases; bases with no gene match: 3. Germline CDR1 is SGHVS and CDR2 is FQNEAQ. The CDR3 is made up of 15 amino acids. CDR3 nucleotide sequence: TGTGCCAGCAGCCGTAGCGGGACCTCCTACAATGAGCAGTTCTTC. Its protein product is CASSRSGTSYNEQFF.

The CDR3 DNA reads as TGTGCCAGCAGCTTATACCCGCTAGCGGGAGGAAGCACAGATACGCAGTATTTT. Its translation: CASSLYPLAGGSTDTQYF. The rearrangement uses TRBV7-3 and TRBJ2-3; 11 bases fit TRBD2. The V gene end was trimmed by 2 bases and the J gene end by 0 bases; junction bases not matched to a gene: 7. Looked up from germline, CDR1 is SGHTA and CDR2 is FQGTGA. This CDR3 has 18 residues. The whole variable domain, remainder taken from reference TRBV7-3 and TRBJ2-3, is GAGVSQTPSNKVTEKGKYVELRCDPISGHTALYWYRQSLGQGPEFLIYFQGTGAADDSGLPNDRFFAVRPEGSVSTLKIQRTERGDSAVYLCASSLYPLAGGSTDTQYFGPGTRLTVL.

Regarding this clonotype: A much larger clone differs from this one at a single base, so this may be a read error. The CDR3 is CATKRGAHGYTF. CDR3 in DNA: TGTGCCACCAAACGGGGGGCACATGGCTACACCTTC. This chain uses TRBV19 with TRBJ1-2, with D possibly being TRBD1 (6 bases). Trimming removed 10 bases at V and 6 bases at J, with 15 bases between. The CDR3 spans 12 residues. Germline CDR1 reads LNHDA; CDR2 reads SQIVND (reference sequence).

J is TRBJ1-6 and V is TRBV12-3 or TRBV12-4; possibly TRBD1 for D (5 bases). V was clipped by 7 bases and J by 7 bases, with 17 bases between them. The CDR3 contains 15 residues. In DNA form, the CDR3 reads TGTGCCAGCACCCTAGGGGCGGGAGGGAATTCACCCCTCCACTTT. It encodes CASTLGAGGNSPLHF.

This clonotype was seen at least ten times. The chain has TRBV4-1 and TRBJ2-1, with TRBD2 identical over 8 bases. Germline CDR1 reads MGHRA; CDR2 reads YSYEKL. After removal of 0 bases from V and 4 bases from J, the junction contained 5 bases not matched to a gene. This CDR3 is built from 16 residues. The CDR3 protein is CASSQEGGRLYNEQFF. In DNA, the CDR3 is TGCGCCAGCAGCCAAGAGGGCGGGAGGCTATACAATGAGCAGTTCTTC.

The gene calls are TRBV12-3 or TRBV12-4 and TRBJ2-1, with TRBD1 as a possible D gene (6 bases). This CDR3 comprises 12 residues. V was shortened by 5 bases and J by 9 bases, with 11 bases between the two germline ends. Written as DNA, the CDR3 is TGTGCCAGCAGTCCCACAGGGACTGAGCAGTTCTTC. Encoded protein: CASSPTGTEQFF.